These 26 T cell receptor beta chains were all obtained from the same sample, sequenced in a study of T cell changes during pregnancy in multiple sclerosis. Assay used: immunoSEQ multiplex PCR; TCRdb lists only in-frame clones, some missing. The data hold tens of thousands of clones, with around nine tenths observed a single time. The sample was CD8+ T cells from peripheral blood mononuclear cells, taken in the third trimester of pregnancy. The receptors stem from a female donor with multiple sclerosis, enrolled in a pregnancy study.

V is TRBV11-2 and J is TRBJ2-1; 10 bases align to TRBD2. Germline trimming cut 5 bases from V and 6 bases from J; bases unmatched to any gene: 7. Looked up from germline, CDR1 is SGHAT and CDR2 is FQNNGV. The CDR3 totals 15 residues. The CDR3 loop is CASSAGTSDINEQFF. CDR3 DNA sequence: TGTGCCAGCAGCGCCGGGACTAGCGACATCAATGAGCAGTTCTTC.

The rearrangement uses TRBV27 and TRBJ2-7; D possibly corresponds to TRBD2 (7 bases). V lost 0 bases to trimming and J lost 0 bases, with 12 bases between them. The length of the CDR3 is 16 residues. In germline, CDR1 is MNHEY, CDR2 SMNVEV (reference sequence). The CDR3 nucleotides are TGTGCCAGCAGTTTATCGGGCGGGGGCAGCTCCTACGAGCAGTACTTC. This gives the protein CASSLSGGGSSYEQYF.

J is TRBJ2-2 and V is TRBV28; D gene ambiguous. The V gene lost 8 bases and the J gene lost 0 bases, with 7 bases spanning the gap. The CDR3 has 13 amino acids. Looked up from germline, CDR1 is MDHEN and CDR2 is SYDVKM. CDR3 in amino acids: CASFTANTGELFF. The CDR3 DNA reads TGTGCCAGCTTCACGGCGAACACCGGGGAGCTGTTTTTT.

The rearrangement links TRBV11-2 to TRBJ1-2; D is ambiguous. The CDR3 has 13 amino acids. The germline V gene has CDR1 SGHAT and CDR2 FQNNGV. V gave up 0 bases and J gave up 2 bases, with 4 bases separating them. In DNA, the CDR3 is TGTGCCAGCAGCTTAGATCTAAACTATGGCTACACCTTC. It yields the protein CASSLDLNYGYTF.

The rearrangement joins TRBV30 to TRBJ1-1, with a possible D match to TRBD1 (5 bases). Germline lookup yields CDR1 GTSNPN and CDR2 SVGIG (reference sequence). Trimming cost V 2 bases and J 4 bases, with 14 bases left between them. This CDR3 spans 14 amino acids. CDR3 bases: TGTGCCTGGAGTTTGAGCAGGGTAGGCACTGAAGCTTTCTTT. Its translation is CAWSLSRVGTEAFF. The full variable domain, in which reference TRBV30 and TRBJ1-1 provide the parts outside the CDR3, is SQTIHQWPATLVQPVGSPLSLECTVEGTSNPNLYWYRQAAGRGLQLLFYSVGIGQISSEVPQNLSASRPQDRQFILSSKKLLLSDSGFYLCAWSLSRVGTEAFFGQGTRLTVV.

This chain joins TRBV9 and TRBJ1-6; the D gene is possibly TRBD1 (6 bases). The V gene lost 3 bases and the J gene lost 8 bases, with 18 bases spanning the gap. Germline V lookup: CDR1 SGDLS, CDR2 YYNGEE. This CDR3 is built from 16 residues. The DNA for the CDR3 is TGTGCCAGCAGCGGGCCACAGGGCCCTCGGGATTCACCCCTCCACTTT. This gives the protein CASSGPQGPRDSPLHF.

The V gene is TRBV27, the J gene TRBJ1-1; TRBD1 might be the D (6 bases). Germline V gives CDR1 MNHEY, CDR2 SMNVEV (reference sequence). This CDR3 has 15 residues. V lost 3 bases and J lost 0, with 11 bases in between. This CDR3 reads CASSLVGGLNTEAFF. CDR3 DNA: TGTGCCAGCAGTTTGGTAGGGGGTTTGAACACTGAAGCTTTCTTT.

The genes are TRBV27 and TRBJ1-1, with 7 bases aligning to TRBD1. V was pared by 5 bases and J by 0 bases, with 6 bases of the junction left unmatched. The CDR3 totals 15 residues. Germline V gene sequence: CDR1 MNHEY, CDR2 SMNVEV (reference sequence). For the CDR3, the DNA is TGTGCCAGCAGTGGTCACAGGGGTTTGAACACTGAAGCTTTCTTT. Its translation: CASSGHRGLNTEAFF.

V gene TRBV6-1 combines with J gene TRBJ1-5; D is unclear. Germline assignment: CDR1 MNHNS and CDR2 SASEGT. V was trimmed by 5 bases and J by 9 bases, leaving 17 bases between them. The CDR3 is 14 amino acids. CDR3 sequence (DNA): TGTGCCAGCAGTCCAGGAACGGAGGTTTTGCCCCAGCATTTT. It encodes CASSPGTEVLPQHF.

V is TRBV30 and J is TRBJ1-2; 8 bases fit TRBD1. The length of the CDR3 is 15 residues. With V trimmed by 2 bases and J by 4 bases, 9 bases remained unmatched. The germline gives CDR1 GTSNPN, CDR2 SVGIG (reference sequence). The DNA of the CDR3 is TGTGCCTGGAGTTCAGGACAGGGCTCGTTCTATGGCTACACCTTC. Translating gives CAWSSGQGSFYGYTF.

The chain joins TRBV30 to TRBJ2-7, with a weak D call TRBD1 (6 bases). Germline loops: CDR1 GTSNPN, CDR2 SVGIG (reference sequence). The CDR3 extends over 12 amino acids. V lost 1 base to trimming and J lost 4 bases, with 8 bases between them. The CDR3 reads CAWSATGYEQYF. DNA for the CDR3: TGTGCCTGGAGTGCTACAGGGTACGAGCAGTACTTC.

The genes are TRBV7-2 and TRBJ2-7, with 8 bases aligning to TRBD2. With V trimmed by 6 bases and J by 0 bases, 7 bases remained unmatched. The length of the CDR3 is 15 residues. From germline, CDR1 is SGHTA and CDR2 FQGNSA. In nucleotides, the CDR3 is TGTGCCAGCAGTCAGGCCGGGGGGGACTCCTACGAGCAGTACTTC. Translation: CASSQAGGDSYEQYF.

This chain joins TRBV9 and TRBJ1-3; D may be TRBD1 (5 bases). The germline V gene has CDR1 SGDLS and CDR2 YYNGEE. The CDR3 length is 15 residues. Trimming shortened V by 3 bases and J by 4 bases, and 14 bases separated the two germline ends. For the CDR3, the DNA is TGTGCCAGCAGCGCGGGGGACGGTAACGGAAACACCATATATTTT. Translation: CASSAGDGNGNTIYF. Drawing the rest from reference TRBV9 and TRBJ1-3, the complete variable domain is DSGVTQTPKHLITATGQRVTLRCSPRSGDLSVYWYQQSLDQGLQFLIQYYNGEERAKGNILERFSAQQFPDLHSELNLSSLELGDSALYFCASSAGDGNGNTIYFGEGSWLTVV.

The chain uses TRBV7-9 and TRBJ2-5; D not resolved. The CDR3 is 16 residues long. V shed 2 bases and J shed 3 bases, with 16 bases lying between them. CDR1 is SEHNR, CDR2 FQNEAQ, per germline (reference sequence). The CDR3 spells CASSLLSRNYEETQYF. DNA for the CDR3: TGTGCCAGCAGCTTACTGAGCCGAAACTACGAAGAGACCCAGTACTTC. Complete variable domain (other parts from reference TRBV7-9 and TRBJ2-5): DTGVSQNPRHKITKRGQNVTFRCDPISEHNRLYWYRQTLGQGPEFLTYFQNEAQLEKSRLLSDRFSAERPKGSFSTLEIQRTEQGDSAMYLCASSLLSRNYEETQYFGPGTRLLVL.

CDR3: CASSLRGNYEQYF. The CDR3 DNA is TGTGCCAGCAGCTTACGGGGGAACTACGAGCAGTACTTC. The rearrangement links TRBV13 to TRBJ2-7, with D possibly matching TRBD2 (6 bases). Trimming left V 2 bases short and J 3 bases short, with 8 bases between. Per the germline V gene, CDR1 is PRHDT and CDR2 is FYEKMQ (reference sequence). The CDR3 extends over 13 amino acids.

The rearrangement joins TRBV7-9 to TRBJ1-5, with D uncertain. The CDR3 runs 13 residues. V was cut by 1 base and J by 4 bases, with 5 bases left in between. The germline CDR1 and CDR2 sequences are SEHNR and FQNEAQ (reference sequence). The CDR3 DNA follows: TGTGCCAGCAGCTTAGGTCCGAATCAGCCCCAGCATTTT. Amino acids: CASSLGPNQPQHF.

The chain carries TRBV6-1 and TRBJ1-2; D remains unclear. Germline CDR1 MNHNS, CDR2 SASEGT. V lost 2 bases and J lost 7, with 14 bases in between. This CDR3 has 14 amino acids. DNA of the CDR3: TGTGCCAGCAGTGAATTTGAGGGTTTGGGTGGCTACACCTTC. Its translation: CASSEFEGLGGYTF.

V is TRBV5-6 and J is TRBJ1-3; the D is unclear. CDR3 length equals 16 residues. Trimming cost V 2 bases and J 6 bases, with 18 bases left between them. Per the germline V gene, CDR1 is SGHDT and CDR2 is YYEEEE. CDR3 amino acids: CASSFWPPGVLNTIYF. The DNA of the CDR3 is TGTGCCAGCAGCTTTTGGCCTCCCGGGGTTTTAAACACCATATATTTT.

The chain employs TRBV19 and TRBJ2-1; the D gene is possibly TRBD2 (6 bases). Trimming left V 0 bases short and J 7 bases short, with 19 bases between. Per germline, CDR1 LNHDA and CDR2 SQIVND (reference sequence). The CDR3 consists of 17 residues. As DNA, the CDR3 is TGTGCCAGTAGTATAGATCTTGAGGGAGGCCCGGGGAATGAGCAGTTCTTC. Its translation is CASSIDLEGGPGNEQFF.

The chain carries TRBV4-1 and TRBJ2-7, with no clear D. The CDR3 is 16 residues long. Looked up from germline, CDR1 is MGHRA and CDR2 is YSYEKL. Trimming cost V 2 bases and J 6 bases, with 20 bases left between them. The CDR3 DNA is TGCGCCAGCAGCCAAATGGCACTAACCCCTCGACGCGAGCAGTACTTC. It specifies CASSQMALTPRREQYF.

This chain links TRBV27 with TRBJ2-7; 11 nucleotides agree with TRBD2. The germline V gene encodes CDR1 MNHEY and CDR2 SMNVEV (reference sequence). CDR3 length equals 16 residues. V trimming: 2 bases; J trimming: 2 bases; junction bases outside the gene matches: 5. This CDR3 reads CASSLIGTSGPYEQYF. CDR3 coding DNA: TGTGCCAGCAGTTTAATAGGGACTAGCGGACCCTACGAGCAGTACTTC.

This chain joins TRBV5-1 and TRBJ1-2; 7 bases are a match to TRBD1. The trim removed 7 bases at V and 0 bases at J, leaving 3 bases unmatched. The CDR3 is 13 amino acids. From germline, CDR1 is SGHRS and CDR2 YFSETQ. In nucleotides, the CDR3 is TGCGCCAGCCGGGACAGCGCTAACTATGGCTACACCTTC. As protein: CASRDSANYGYTF.

The chain employs TRBV25-1 and TRBJ1-1; no reliable D call. With 4 bases removed from V and 3 bases from J, the gap between germline ends came to 21 bases. This CDR3 region has 17 residues. From germline, CDR1 is MGHDK and CDR2 SYGVNS. The CDR3: CASSARQQGVFHTEAFF. CDR3 nucleotides: TGTGCCAGCAGTGCCAGGCAACAAGGCGTGTTTCACACTGAAGCTTTCTTT.

V gene TRBV30 combines with J gene TRBJ1-6, with D perhaps TRBD1 (5 bases). With 3 bases removed from V and 3 bases from J, the gap between germline ends came to 12 bases. Per germline, CDR1 GTSNPN and CDR2 SVGIG (reference sequence). CDR3 length equals 15 residues. As DNA, the CDR3 is TGTGCCTGGAGCCGGGGGTCCGACTATAATTCACCCCTCCACTTT. Protein product: CAWSRGSDYNSPLHF.

The V call is TRBV4-3, the J call TRBJ2-3; TRBD1 matches 10 bases. The CDR3 is made up of 15 amino acids. From germline, CDR1 is LGHNA and CDR2 YSLEER. Trimming at V came to 4 bases and at J to 3 bases, leaving 4 bases not matched to a gene. CDR3 in amino acids: CASSPGTGVTDTQYF. The CDR3 region has the DNA TGCGCCAGCAGCCCCGGGACAGGGGTTACAGATACGCAGTATTTT.

The rearrangement joins TRBV4-1 to TRBJ1-5; TRBD1 matches at 10 bases. The CDR3 spans 15 residues. V lost 4 bases, J lost 7 bases, and 7 bases stayed unmatched. Germline V gene data show CDR1 as MGHRA and CDR2 as YSYEKL. CDR3 in DNA: TGCGCCAGCAGCCTTAAGGACAGGGGGGACCAGCCCCAGCATTTT. It specifies CASSLKDRGDQPQHF.